This TCR beta chain is drawn from a study of OX40 agonist ivuxolimab in advanced cancers. V trimming: 0 bases; J trimming: 4 bases; junction bases outside the gene matches: 12. This CDR3 has 17 amino acids. Per the germline V gene, CDR1 is WSHSY and CDR2 is SAAADI. Sequenced by immunoSEQ multiplex PCR; TCRdb stores in-frame clones only, minus some. The table includes 37,000 or so clones, around 80% detected once. The material was CD4+ or CD8+ T cells sorted from blood, obtained in a trial of the OX40 agonist ivuxolimab. The chain recombines TRBV10-2 with TRBJ2-7; 7 nucleotides align to TRBD1. This TCR came from an adult with an advanced solid tumor such as melanoma, head and neck, liver or kidney cancer. The CDR3 loop is CASSESRGQGSYYEQYF. Here the CDR3 DNA reads TGCGCCAGCAGTGAGTCGAGGGGGCAGGGGTCTTATTACGAGCAGTACTTC.